This TCR beta chain was sequenced during a study of vaccination and CD4 T cells after COVID-19 (dated by TCRdb to the early 2020s). A note on the overall study: Convalescent patients had a positive SARS-CoV-2 result on nasal swab PCR, and of these patients, nine had mild disease and one had severe disease. The convalescent cohort included six males and four females, with two Hispanic individuals, seven Caucasians, two Asians and one multiracial person. Participants got two doses of the Pfizer-BioNTech BNT162b2 vaccine (n=8) or two doses of the Moderna mRNA-1273 vaccine (n=2). Post-COVID blood samples from convalescent patients were collected a median of roughly 100 days after diagnosis, with a range of roughly 35 to 180 days. Post-vaccine blood samples were taken a median of approximately 76 days after the second vaccine dose, with a range of roughly 13 to 250 days. For stimulating the cultures, overlapping spike peptide pools were used, derived from SARS-CoV-2 as well as from the common cold coronaviruses HCoV-NL63, HCoV-OC43 and HCoV-229E. In control cultures, a CEFX viral epitope pool was used as positive control, an HIV-1 Nef peptide pool was used as negative control, or no peptide was added. In around 9 COVID-19 convalescent patients and a few infection-naive healthy vaccine recipients, researchers compared the spike-specific CD4+ TCR repertoire from before mRNA vaccination with the repertoire from after. Summary of the overall study and its limitations: Only a relatively small number of convalescent patients were included in the study, and early timepoints following natural infection were not analyzed. In convalescent patients, a median around 86% of post-vaccine SARS-CoV-2-reactive clones were detected only after vaccination, suggesting vaccine-specific priming. Nearly all vaccine-specific clones in convalescent patients (304 of 307) were mono-reactive for SARS-CoV-2 spike rather than cross-reactive with common cold coronaviruses. The median count of SARS-CoV-2-reactive clonotypes went up from around 20 after infection to roughly 38 after vaccination, although the change was not significant.

Remarks on this clonotype: Its antigen is currently not known. It has no much larger one-base neighbor in the sample; base qualities were not kept.

The treatment or condition label, as the study defines it: approximately 10-day PBMC culture with coronavirus spike peptide pools or control peptides (ViraFEST assay). The study used the ViraFEST assay, which expanded antigen-specific T cells with peptide pools and then identified expanded clonotypes by TCR sequencing. The positive SARS-CoV-2 PCR tests of the convalescent patients were dated from March to December 2020, before the Alpha, Beta and Delta variants emerged in the United States. Each well held 2.2 million or so PBMCs cultured in IMDM containing roughly 5% human AB serum and approximately 9.6 IU/ml IL-2, with 8 to 10 ug/ml peptide pools added. On days 3 and 7, half of the culture medium was replaced with fresh IL-2-containing medium. After 9 to 10 days of culture, CD4+ T cells were isolated by negative selection using the EasySep CD4+ T cell isolation kit. Ficoll-Paque Plus gradient centrifugation was used to isolate PBMCs from whole blood, and the isolated PBMCs were then either used fresh or cryopreserved at -140C. Each culture condition was generally run in triplicate wells.

The CDR3 measures 16 amino acids from cysteine to phenylalanine. The kept DNA is CDR3 alone, 48 bases in frame from the first base. Sequences SNHLY (CDR1) and FYNNEI (CDR2) are obtained from the germline V gene. The junction shows trimming of 6 bases on V and 8 bases on J, plus 20 bases between the germline ends. Library method: PCR. DNA from cultured CD4+ T cells was subjected to TCR sequencing with the Oncomine TCR Beta short-read assay at the Johns Hopkins FTIC core. Genomic DNA was extracted from the cultured CD4+ T cells with the QIAamp micro DNA kit. Oncomine TCR Beta libraries from cultured CD4+ T cells were pooled using unique dual indexes and sequenced on an Illumina iSeq 100. For the original study's pipeline: Non-productive sequences were filtered out, and CDR3s that did not start with C, did not end with F or W, or were shorter than 7 amino acids were discarded. The MANAFEST web application identified antigen-specific clonotypes by comparing peptide-stimulated wells against reference wells and other culture wells. An FDR below 0.05, an odds ratio above 5, and a productive frequency above 0.1% in at least two of three replicate wells were required for clones to be considered positive. A clonotype was classed as cross-reactive if the clonotype showed significant expansion both in SARS-CoV-2 spike wells and in at least one common cold coronavirus spike condition. Levenshtein distances (stringdist) and unrooted phylogenetic trees (ape) in R version 3.6.1 were used to assess CDR3 homology. The public sequencing data were trimmed at Q25 with fastp and processed into clonotypes with MiXCR by TCRdb, which kept only in-frame beta chains. Every CDR3 protein is listed once, alongside the most common genes and DNA of its rows. These V and J calls originate from TCRdb's pipeline instead of the authors' own analysis. In all, the sample holds around 16,000 distinct CDR3 sequences, and roughly 50% of those were seen once. Of the sample, 9.4% falls within the top ten clones.

The clonotype was recovered from a human donor who had recovered from COVID-19. The sequenced sample consisted of CD4+ T cells from blood, cultured in vitro. The rearranged segments are TRBV2 and TRBJ1-6, with no D gene named confidently. The sequence in DNA is TGTGCCAGCAGCTGGCCCCCCGGGATGACGGATTCACCCCTCCACTTT. This yields the protein CASSWPPGMTDSPLHF.